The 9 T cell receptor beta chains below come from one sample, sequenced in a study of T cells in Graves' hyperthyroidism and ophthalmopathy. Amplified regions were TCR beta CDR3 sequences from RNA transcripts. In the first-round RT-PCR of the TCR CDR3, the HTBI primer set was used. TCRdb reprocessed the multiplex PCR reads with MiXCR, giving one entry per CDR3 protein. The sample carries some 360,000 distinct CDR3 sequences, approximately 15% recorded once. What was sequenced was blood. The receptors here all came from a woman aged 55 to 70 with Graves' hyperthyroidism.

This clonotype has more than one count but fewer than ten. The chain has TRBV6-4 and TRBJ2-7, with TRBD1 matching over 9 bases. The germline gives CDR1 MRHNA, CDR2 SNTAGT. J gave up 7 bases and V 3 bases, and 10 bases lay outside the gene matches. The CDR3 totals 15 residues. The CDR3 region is CASSESTGTGREQYF. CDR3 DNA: TGTGCCAGCAGTGAGTCTACCGGGACAGGGAGGGAGCAGTACTTC.

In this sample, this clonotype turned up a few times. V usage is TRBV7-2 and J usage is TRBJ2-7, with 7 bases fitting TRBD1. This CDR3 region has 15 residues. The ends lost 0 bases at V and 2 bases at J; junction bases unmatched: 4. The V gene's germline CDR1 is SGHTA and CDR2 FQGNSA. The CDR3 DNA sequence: TGTGCCAGCAGCTTAGCCGGGACAGCAGCCTACGAGCAGTACTTC. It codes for CASSLAGTAAYEQYF. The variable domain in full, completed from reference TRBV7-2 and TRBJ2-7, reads GAGVSQSPSNKVTEKGKDVELRCDPISGHTALYWYRQSLGQGLEFLIYFQGNSAPDKSGLPSDRFSAERTGGSVSTLTIQRTQQEDSAVYLCASSLAGTAAYEQYFGPGTRLTVT.

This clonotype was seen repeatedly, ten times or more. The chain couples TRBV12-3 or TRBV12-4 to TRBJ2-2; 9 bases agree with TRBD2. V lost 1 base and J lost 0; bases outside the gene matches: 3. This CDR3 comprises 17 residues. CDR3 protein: CASSLGASGANTGELFF. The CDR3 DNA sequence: TGTGCCAGCAGTTTAGGGGCTAGCGGGGCGAACACCGGGGAGCTGTTTTTT.

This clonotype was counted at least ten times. The CDR3 bases are TGTGCCAGCAGTTACTTAGCGGGAGGGCCGGGGGACGAGCAGTACTTC. Translating it yields CASSYLAGGPGDEQYF. The genes are TRBV6-5 and TRBJ2-7; 11 nucleotides match TRBD2. With 1 base clipped from V and 5 bases from J, the junction kept 7 bases outside the gene matches. This CDR3 contains 16 residues. Germline V gene sequence: CDR1 MNHEY, CDR2 SVGAGI.

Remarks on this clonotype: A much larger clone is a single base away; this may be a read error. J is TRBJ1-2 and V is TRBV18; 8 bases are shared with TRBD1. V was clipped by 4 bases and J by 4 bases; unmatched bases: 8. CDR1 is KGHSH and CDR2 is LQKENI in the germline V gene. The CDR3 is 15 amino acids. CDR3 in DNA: TGTGCCAGCTCACGCGACAGGGGAGTTGGCTATGGCTACACCTTC. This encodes CASSRDRGVGYGYTF.

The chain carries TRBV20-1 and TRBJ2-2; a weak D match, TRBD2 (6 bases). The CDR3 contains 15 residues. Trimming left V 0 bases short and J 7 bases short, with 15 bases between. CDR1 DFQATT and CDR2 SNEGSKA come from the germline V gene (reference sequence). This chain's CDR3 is CSARDRRPGDGELFF. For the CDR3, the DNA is TGCAGTGCTAGAGATCGGAGACCGGGGGACGGGGAGCTGTTTTTT.

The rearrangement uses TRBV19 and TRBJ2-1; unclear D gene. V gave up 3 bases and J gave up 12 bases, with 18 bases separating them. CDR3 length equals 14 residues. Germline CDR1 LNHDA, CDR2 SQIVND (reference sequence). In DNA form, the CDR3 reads TGTGCCAGTAGTATTCGAAAACCCGACGTTCTGCAGTTCTTC. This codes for CASSIRKPDVLQFF.

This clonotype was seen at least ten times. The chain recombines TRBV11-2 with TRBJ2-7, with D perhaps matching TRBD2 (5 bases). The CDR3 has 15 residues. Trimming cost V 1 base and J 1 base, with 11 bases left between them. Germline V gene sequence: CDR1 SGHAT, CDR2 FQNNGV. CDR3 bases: TGTGCCAGCAGCTTAGTTGACGGGAAGTCCTACGAGCAGTACTTC. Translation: CASSLVDGKSYEQYF.

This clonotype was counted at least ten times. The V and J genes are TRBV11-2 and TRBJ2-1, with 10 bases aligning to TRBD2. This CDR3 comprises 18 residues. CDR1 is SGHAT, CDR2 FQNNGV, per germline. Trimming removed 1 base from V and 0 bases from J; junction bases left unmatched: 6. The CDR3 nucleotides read TGTGCCAGCAGCTTAGTTAGCGGGAGGTTCTACTCCTACAATGAGCAGTTCTTC. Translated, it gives CASSLVSGRFYSYNEQFF.